A single sample gave rise to the 29 T cell receptor beta chains below, sequenced in a study of blood T cell repertoires in COVID-19. The data were produced by immunoSEQ multiplex PCR, yet TCRdb's version contains in-frame clones alone and is incomplete. The table includes some 180,000 clones, 80% to 90% detected once. Sequenced material: peripheral blood. The receptors were sampled from a human donor in a cohort sampled during active COVID-19.

J is TRBJ2-7 and V is TRBV29-1, with 9 bases that match TRBD1. Per the germline V gene, CDR1 is SQVTM and CDR2 is ANQGSEA. The CDR3 runs 13 residues. The CDR3 sequence: CTIARDRDSEQYF. As DNA, the CDR3 is TGCACCATTGCCCGGGACAGGGACAGCGAGCAGTACTTC.

J is TRBJ1-6 and V is TRBV3-1 (or the pseudogene TRBV3-2); D perhaps matches TRBD1 (5 bases). Trimming left V 5 bases short and J 8 bases short, with 7 bases between. This CDR3 comprises 12 residues. The germline CDR1 and CDR2 sequences are LGHDT and YNNKEL (reference sequence). The CDR3 loop is CASSLGDSPLHF. The CDR3 bases are TGTGCCAGCAGCTTAGGGGATTCACCCCTCCACTTT.

This chain links TRBV5-4 with TRBJ2-7; a weak D match, TRBD2 (5 bases). Trimming took off 0 bases at V and 0 bases at J, with 13 bases between the two ends. Germline CDR1 and CDR2: SGHNT and YYREEE (reference sequence). The length of the CDR3 is 16 residues. CDR3 bases: TGTGCCAGCAGCTTGGTTGAGGCGGGTTTCTCCTACGAGCAGTACTTC. Protein sequence: CASSLVEAGFSYEQYF.

The gene calls are TRBV11-2 and TRBJ1-2, with D perhaps TRBD1 (6 bases). Germline-derived CDR1 and CDR2 are SGHAT and FQNNGV. The germline V and J ends were trimmed by 1 base and 4 bases, with 25 bases remaining between them. This CDR3 contains 19 residues. The CDR3 region is CASSLAPDLFGGGVYGYTF. The CDR3 bases are TGTGCCAGCAGCTTAGCCCCTGATCTATTTGGGGGCGGTGTCTATGGCTACACCTTC.

The chain uses TRBV7-9 and TRBJ2-5; 11 bases agree with TRBD2. Germline loops: CDR1 SEHNR, CDR2 FQNEAQ (reference sequence). Germline trimming cut 8 bases from V and 2 bases from J; bases unmatched to any gene: 1. The CDR3 is 13 residues long. The chain's CDR3 is CASGTSGQETQYF. The CDR3 DNA reads as TGTGCCAGCGGGACTAGCGGACAAGAGACCCAGTACTTC. Complete variable domain (other parts from reference TRBV7-9 and TRBJ2-5): DTGVSQNPRHKITKRGQNVTFRCDPISEHNRLYWYRQTLGQGPEFLTYFQNEAQLEKSRLLSDRFSAERPKGSFSTLEIQRTEQGDSAMYLCASGTSGQETQYFGPGTRLLVL.

The gene calls are TRBV2 and TRBJ2-1; 7 positions agree with TRBD2. CDR1 is SNHLY, CDR2 FYNNEI, per germline. The CDR3 runs 17 residues. J was trimmed by 5 bases and V by 3 bases; bases with no gene match: 13. CDR3 sequence: CASSEWATSSGDNEQFF. The CDR3 DNA sequence: TGTGCCAGCAGTGAGTGGGCGACGTCTAGCGGAGACAATGAGCAGTTCTTC.

The rearrangement uses TRBV28 and TRBJ1-4; D is undetermined. CDR3 length: 14 amino acids. Trimming removed 6 bases at V and 0 bases at J, with 8 bases between. Germline CDR1 reads MDHEN; CDR2 reads SYDVKM. The CDR3 loop reads CASSLTTTNEKLFF. CDR3 coding DNA: TGTGCCAGCAGCCTGACAACAACTAATGAAAAACTGTTTTTT. Full variable domain (outside the CDR3, taken from reference TRBV28 and TRBJ1-4): DVKVTQSSRYLVKRTGEKVFLECVQDMDHENMFWYRQDPGLGLRLIYFSYDVKMKEKGDIPEGYSVSREKKERFSLILESASTNQTSMYLCASSLTTTNEKLFFGSGTQLSVL.

The chain is built from TRBV28 and TRBJ2-7, with D possibly being TRBD2 (6 bases). Trimming took off 7 bases at V and 1 base at J, with 20 bases between the two ends. The germline V gene has CDR1 MDHEN and CDR2 SYDVKM. This CDR3 has 16 residues. CDR3 DNA sequence: TGTGCCAGCACTATTGGGGGGACTCTATCTTCCTACGAGCAGTACTTC. This sequence encodes CASTIGGTLSSYEQYF. Full variable domain (outside the CDR3, taken from reference TRBV28 and TRBJ2-7): DVKVTQSSRYLVKRTGEKVFLECVQDMDHENMFWYRQDPGLGLRLIYFSYDVKMKEKGDIPEGYSVSREKKERFSLILESASTNQTSMYLCASTIGGTLSSYEQYFGPGTRLTVT.

This clone was seen a few times. The rearrangement uses TRBV28 and TRBJ1-3; D not certain. The CDR3 is made up of 14 amino acids. The V gene lost 6 bases and the J gene lost 0 bases, with 9 bases spanning the gap. Germline V lookup: CDR1 MDHEN, CDR2 SYDVKM. The CDR3: CASSPVGSGNTIYF. The CDR3 nucleotides are TGTGCCAGCAGCCCGGTCGGCTCTGGAAACACCATATATTTT.

The chain employs TRBV14 and TRBJ1-5, with D maybe TRBD1 (5 bases). Germline V gene lookup returns CDR1 SGHDN and CDR2 FVKESK. V lost 7 bases and J lost 2, with 15 bases in between. The CDR3 contains 15 residues. The DNA for the CDR3 is TGTGCCAGCACCAACCTCGGGGGGGGCAATCAGCCCCAGCATTTT. Protein sequence: CASTNLGGGNQPQHF.

The CDR3 DNA reads TGTGCCAGCAGCTTTTCAGGGGCCACTGAAGCTTTCTTT. It specifies CASSFSGATEAFF. The V call is TRBV7-9, the J call TRBJ1-1, with a possible D match to TRBD1 (6 bases). The germline V gene has CDR1 SEHNR and CDR2 FQNEAQ (reference sequence). The CDR3 sequence is 13 residues long. Trimming removed 3 bases at V and 4 bases at J, with 9 bases between.

The chain carries TRBV28 and TRBJ2-5, with 9 bases matching TRBD1. In germline, CDR1 is MDHEN, CDR2 SYDVKM. This CDR3 has 15 amino acids. V dropped 7 bases and J dropped 3; count of bases not matched to a gene: 9. The CDR3 loop is CASTPGQGFEETQYF. Written as DNA, the CDR3 is TGTGCCAGCACCCCGGGACAGGGCTTTGAAGAGACCCAGTACTTC.

The chain couples TRBV6-5 to TRBJ1-1, with a tentative D call TRBD1 (6 bases). The CDR3 spans 13 residues. V lost 6 bases and J 0 bases, leaving 8 bases between the germline ends. Germline-derived CDR1 and CDR2 are MNHEY and SVGAGI. CDR3 loop: CASRTGMNTEAFF. The CDR3 DNA is TGTGCCAGCAGGACAGGTATGAACACTGAAGCTTTCTTT.

The chain is built from TRBV6-2 or TRBV6-3 and TRBJ2-1; perhaps TRBD2 as D (5 bases). CDR3 size: 20 residues. The germline CDR1 and CDR2 sequences are MNHEY and SVGEGT. V dropped 0 bases and J dropped 2 bases, with 23 bases sitting between them. DNA of the CDR3: TGTGCCAGCAGTTACTCGAGATTTAAGGCCCCGGGGTGGCCCTACAATGAGCAGTTCTTC. Residues: CASSYSRFKAPGWPYNEQFF.

The rearrangement uses TRBV4-1 and TRBJ2-2; D gene ambiguous. CDR1 is MGHRA, CDR2 YSYEKL, per germline. With 4 bases removed from V and 2 bases from J, the gap between germline ends came to 14 bases. CDR3 length equals 16 residues. CDR3 sequence (DNA): TGCGCCAGCAGCCTAAGCCGGCTAGGCAACACCGGGGAGCTGTTTTTT. This sequence encodes CASSLSRLGNTGELFF.

The J gene is TRBJ1-5, the V gene TRBV9; 7 bases map to TRBD1. Trimming cost V 3 bases and J 9 bases; bases outside gene matches: 15. Germline V lookup: CDR1 SGDLS, CDR2 YYNGEE. This CDR3 spans 16 amino acids. The CDR3 region is CASSGGDRADLGPQHF. DNA of the CDR3: TGTGCCAGCAGCGGGGGCGACAGGGCGGATCTGGGGCCCCAGCATTTT.

The chain joins TRBV6-5 to TRBJ2-7, with 11 bases that match TRBD2. The CDR3 length is 15 residues. Trimming removed 5 bases from V and 7 bases from J; junction bases left unmatched: 10. CDR1 and CDR2 from the germline V gene are MNHEY and SVGAGI. The CDR3 region is CASSREGLAEVEQYF. CDR3 DNA: TGTGCCAGCAGTCGCGAGGGACTAGCGGAAGTTGAGCAGTACTTC.

The chain is built from TRBV21-1 and TRBJ2-3; the DNA was not used to check the table's D call, TRBD2. TRBV21-1 is annotated as a pseudogene. The CDR3 covers 16 residues. The CDR3 sequence is CASSKALLRGGDTQYF. As DNA, the CDR3 is TGTGCCAGCAGCAAAGCGCTTTTACGCGGGGGGGATACGCAGTATTTT.

The rearrangement joins TRBV18 to TRBJ1-1; 8 positions agree with TRBD1. Germline values: CDR1 KGHSH, CDR2 LQKENI. The CDR3 totals 23 residues. With 7 bases clipped from V and 3 bases from J, the junction kept 34 bases outside the gene matches. In DNA, the CDR3 is TGTGCCAGCTTATATAACGATGCTGCCCCAATCTACCAAAAACAGGGGGGAGACACTGAAGCTTTCTTT. Amino acid sequence: CASLYNDAAPIYQKQGGDTEAFF.

This rearrangement joins TRBV29-1 to TRBJ2-7; TRBD1 aligns across 7 bases. Germline V lookup: CDR1 SQVTM, CDR2 ANQGSEA. Germline trimming cut 6 bases from V and 5 bases from J; bases unmatched to any gene: 7. This CDR3 comprises 12 residues. Written as DNA, the CDR3 is TGCAGCGTACTCGACAGGGCCCACGAGCAGTACTTC. This sequence encodes CSVLDRAHEQYF.

This rearrangement joins TRBV19 to TRBJ1-4, with 9 bases matching TRBD1. This CDR3 has 14 amino acids. CDR1 is LNHDA and CDR2 is SQIVND in the germline V gene (reference sequence). J lost 7 bases, V lost 6 bases, and 6 bases had no gene match. CDR3 nucleotide sequence: TGTGCCAGTAGCCACAGGGGGCTTGGTGAAAAACTGTTTTTT. Protein product: CASSHRGLGEKLFF.

This clone was counted once. CDR3 sequence reads: CASSIGTSGRENEQFF. The CDR3 region has the DNA TGCGCCAGCAGCATAGGGACTAGCGGGAGAGAGAATGAGCAGTTCTTC. V and J are TRBV5-1 and TRBJ2-1; 14 bases fit TRBD2. This CDR3 has 16 amino acids. CDR1 and CDR2 from the germline V gene are SGHRS and YFSETQ. Trimming took 4 bases from V and 7 from J; bases not matched to a gene: 7.

CDR3 loop: CASRIQGQETQYF. The CDR3 coding sequence is TGTGCCAGTAGAATACAGGGTCAAGAGACCCAGTACTTC. V is TRBV19 and J is TRBJ2-5, with D possibly being TRBD1 (6 bases). Germline CDR1 and CDR2: LNHDA and SQIVND (reference sequence). This CDR3 comprises 13 residues. The V and J ends lost 6 bases and 2 bases respectively, with 10 bases between them.

V and J are TRBV7-8 and TRBJ2-7, with 10 bases fitting TRBD1. The ends lost 1 base at V and 5 bases at J; junction bases unmatched: 5. This CDR3 spans 15 amino acids. The V gene's germline CDR1 is SGHVS and CDR2 FQNEAQ. In DNA, the CDR3 is TGTGCCAGCAGCTTAGTTGGGACAGGGGATAACGAGCAGTACTTC. This encodes CASSLVGTGDNEQYF.

V gene TRBV4-1 combines with J gene TRBJ2-1; TRBD2 matches at 8 bases. Germline V gene lookup returns CDR1 MGHRA and CDR2 YSYEKL. V gave up 4 bases and J gave up 5 bases; unmatched junction bases: 7. The CDR3 has 15 amino acids. The CDR3, as DNA: TGCGCCAGCAGCCCGCTAGCGGGCATAAACAATGAGCAGTTCTTC. Encoded protein: CASSPLAGINNEQFF.

The CDR3 protein is CASSIPGAAIINYGYTF. Here the CDR3 DNA reads TGTGCCAGTAGTATCCCTGGGGCCGCGATTATTAACTATGGCTACACCTTC. V is TRBV19 and J is TRBJ1-2; D may be TRBD1 (5 bases). There are 17 residues in the CDR3. The V gene's germline CDR1 is LNHDA and CDR2 SQIVND (reference sequence). Trimming removed 3 bases at V and 1 base at J, with 18 bases between.

For the CDR3, the DNA is TGTGCCAGCAGCTTCGGTGGGACTAGCAACAATGAGCAGTTCTTC. Translating gives CASSFGGTSNNEQFF. The chain couples TRBV5-5 to TRBJ2-1; 9 bases agree with TRBD2. The J segment lost 5 bases and the V segment lost 2 bases, leaving 5 bases of the junction unmatched. The V gene's germline CDR1 is SGHKS and CDR2 YYEKEE (reference sequence). This CDR3 is 15 amino acids long.

V usage is TRBV5-1 and J usage is TRBJ2-1; 7 bases are shared with TRBD2. Germline V gene sequence: CDR1 SGHRS, CDR2 YFSETQ. The CDR3 contains 16 residues. V shed 0 bases and J 7 bases; nucleotides not matched to a gene: 10. This CDR3 is CASSLEVRGRENEQFF. CDR3 nucleotide sequence: TGCGCCAGCAGCTTGGAGGTCCGGGGGAGGGAGAATGAGCAGTTCTTC.

The gene calls are TRBV18 and TRBJ2-1; 12 positions agree with TRBD1. The CDR3 loop spans 17 amino acids. CDR1 and CDR2 (germline): KGHSH, LQKENI. V lost 3 bases and J lost 5; bases outside the gene matches: 8. This CDR3 is CASSPPGTGGIDNEQFF. The CDR3 nucleotides are TGTGCCAGCTCACCGCCCGGGACAGGGGGCATCGACAATGAGCAGTTCTTC.